The clone carrying this T cell receptor beta chain was counted at least ten times. Antigen unknown. This sample was included in a study of Graves' ophthalmopathy and Graves' hyperthyroidism. Points from the study as a whole: Also, most clonotypes expanded in the thyroid above 0.001 frequency appeared in blood. Between ophthalmopathy and stable hyperthyroidism, a 13-signature model drew a separation with 87.88% sensitivity and about 81% specificity.

The CDR3 is 16 amino acids. V lost 2 bases to trimming and J lost 1 base; unmatched junction nucleotides: 7. Looked up from germline, CDR1 is PRHDT and CDR2 is FYEKMQ (reference sequence). Ophthalmopathy donors showed moderate-to-severe activity, CAS ≥3, NOSPECS ≥4 and a duration under 3 months. Scientists amplified the TCR beta CDR3 regions from RNA transcripts. HTBI primers served in a first-round RT-PCR, which a second-round multiplex PCR followed. TCRdb analysed the multiplex PCR reads with MiXCR anew, one entry per CDR3 protein. Of about 400,000 distinct CDR3 sequences listed, approximately 20% were seen once; the top ten hold roughly 1.4%.

The sequence was collected from a woman aged 18-35 years with Graves' ophthalmopathy. The gene calls are TRBV13 and TRBJ2-7, with 8 bases lining up with TRBD2. Material for sequencing was peripheral blood. The CDR3 region has the DNA TGTGCCAGCAGCTTAATGTCGAGCGGGAGTTCCTACGAGCAGTACTTC. It codes for CASSLMSSGSSYEQYF.